Following are 2 T cell receptor beta chains from one sample sequenced in a study of blood T cell repertoires in COVID-19. Assay used: immunoSEQ multiplex PCR; TCRdb lists only in-frame clones, some missing. The profile covers 160,000 or so clones, with 80% to 90% appearing a single time and around 5.4% taken by the ten largest. Material: peripheral blood. The source of these receptors is a woman between 45 and 65 years old with COVID-19, enrolled during active disease.

The CDR3 DNA follows: TGTGCCAGCAGTTCAGGGATCCGCACCGGGGAGCTGTTTTTT. It yields the protein CASSSGIRTGELFF. The rearrangement joins TRBV27 to TRBJ2-2, with D perhaps TRBD1 (5 bases). CDR1 is MNHEY and CDR2 is SMNVEV in the germline V gene (reference sequence). Trimming pared 4 bases from V and 4 bases from J, leaving 10 bases between. The CDR3 consists of 14 residues.

The chain joins TRBV19 to TRBJ2-1, with D tentatively TRBD1 (5 bases). The V end lost 6 bases, the J end lost 10 bases, and 10 bases lay between the germline ends. This CDR3 comprises 11 residues. Germline lookup yields CDR1 LNHDA and CDR2 SQIVND (reference sequence). The CDR3 nucleotides read TGTGCCAGTAGGTCACAGGAGGAGCAGTTCTTC. Protein: CASRSQEEQFF.